This TCR beta chain was sequenced during a study of blood T cell repertoires in COVID-19. The method was immunoSEQ multiplex PCR; TCRdb's version includes in-frame clones alone and lacks a portion of them. The sample lists approximately 300,000 clones; roughly 85% were seen once. Trimming left V 1 base short and J 0 bases short, with 7 bases between. From germline, CDR1 is MNHEY and CDR2 SVGEGT. The CDR3 runs to 16 residues. The origin of this receptor is a young woman who had recovered from COVID-19. Sequences were obtained from PBMCs or T cells enriched from blood (not recorded which). The chain employs TRBV6-2 or TRBV6-3 and TRBJ1-6, with D uncertain. DNA of the CDR3: TGTGCCAGCAGTTACTTGAGTGTCTCCTATAATTCACCCCTCCACTTT. It yields the protein CASSYLSVSYNSPLHF.